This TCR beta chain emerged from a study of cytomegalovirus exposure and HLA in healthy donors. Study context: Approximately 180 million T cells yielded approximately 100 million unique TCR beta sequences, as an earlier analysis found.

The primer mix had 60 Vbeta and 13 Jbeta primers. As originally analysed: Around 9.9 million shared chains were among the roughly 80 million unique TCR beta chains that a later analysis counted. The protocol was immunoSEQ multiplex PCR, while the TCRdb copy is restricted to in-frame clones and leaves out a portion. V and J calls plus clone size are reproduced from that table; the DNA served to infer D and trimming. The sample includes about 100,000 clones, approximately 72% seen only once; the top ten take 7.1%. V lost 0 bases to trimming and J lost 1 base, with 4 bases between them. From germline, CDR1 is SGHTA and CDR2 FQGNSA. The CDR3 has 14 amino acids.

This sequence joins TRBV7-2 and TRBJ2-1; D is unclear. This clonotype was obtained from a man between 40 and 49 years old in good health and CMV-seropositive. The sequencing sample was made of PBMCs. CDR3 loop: CASSLAFSYNEQFF. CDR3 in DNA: TGTGCCAGCAGCTTAGCCTTTTCCTACAATGAGCAGTTCTTC.